This T cell receptor beta chain is from a study of T cells in women clearing cervical HPV infection. On the study more broadly: Donors had HPV16-related CIN3 or worse; 2 had invasive cancer. Case blood was drawn when the lesion was first found; control blood after infection became undetectable. Only a few women had HLA typing results available.

The data were produced by immunoSEQ multiplex PCR, yet TCRdb's version contains in-frame clones alone and is incomplete. The clone table shows about 24,000 clones, with the ten largest holding 5% to 7%. In germline, CDR1 is LNHDA, CDR2 SQIVND (reference sequence). Trimming at V came to 2 bases and at J to 3 bases, leaving 9 bases not matched to a gene. The CDR3 spans 17 residues. Of note for this clone: Its specificity is not known. Coverage ceases 3 residues before the CDR3 finishes, and the germline J gene fills in the end.

General study points: Associations may precede or follow infection; HPV-specific or memory T cells were not isolated.

This chain joins TRBV19 and TRBJ2-3; 9 bases are shared with TRBD2. The receptor was derived from a woman between 18 and 70 years old with a cervical HPV16 infection that either progressed to CIN3+ or cleared (not recorded which). The sequenced sample consisted of blood buffy coat. CDR3 sequence: CASSIRASGIETDTQYF. The DNA read from the CDR3 is TGTGCCAGTAGTATAAGGGCTAGCGGGATAGAAACAGATACG.